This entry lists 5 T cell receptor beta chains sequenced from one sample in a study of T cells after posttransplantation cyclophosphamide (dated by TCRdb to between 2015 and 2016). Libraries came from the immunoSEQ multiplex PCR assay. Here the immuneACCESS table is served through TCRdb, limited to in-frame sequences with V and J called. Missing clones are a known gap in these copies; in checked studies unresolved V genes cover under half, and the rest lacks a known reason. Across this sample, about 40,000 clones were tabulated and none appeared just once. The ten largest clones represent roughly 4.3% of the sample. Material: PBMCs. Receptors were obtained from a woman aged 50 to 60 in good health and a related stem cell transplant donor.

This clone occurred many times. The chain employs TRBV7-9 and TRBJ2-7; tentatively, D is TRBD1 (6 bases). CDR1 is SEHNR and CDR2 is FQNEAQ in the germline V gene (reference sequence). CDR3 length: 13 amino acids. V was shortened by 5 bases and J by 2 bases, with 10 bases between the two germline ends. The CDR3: CASSPRGTYEQYF. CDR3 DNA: TGTGCCAGCAGCCCCAGGGGCACCTACGAGCAGTACTTC.

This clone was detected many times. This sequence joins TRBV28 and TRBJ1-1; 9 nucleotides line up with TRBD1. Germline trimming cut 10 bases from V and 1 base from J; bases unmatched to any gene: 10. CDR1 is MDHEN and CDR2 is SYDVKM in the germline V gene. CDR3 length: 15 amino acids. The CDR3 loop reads CATRGQGVGNTEAFF. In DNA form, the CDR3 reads TGTGCCACCCGGGGACAGGGAGTGGGGAACACTGAAGCTTTCTTT. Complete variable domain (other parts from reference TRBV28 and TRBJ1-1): DVKVTQSSRYLVKRTGEKVFLECVQDMDHENMFWYRQDPGLGLRLIYFSYDVKMKEKGDIPEGYSVSREKKERFSLILESASTNQTSMYLCATRGQGVGNTEAFFGQGTRLTVV.

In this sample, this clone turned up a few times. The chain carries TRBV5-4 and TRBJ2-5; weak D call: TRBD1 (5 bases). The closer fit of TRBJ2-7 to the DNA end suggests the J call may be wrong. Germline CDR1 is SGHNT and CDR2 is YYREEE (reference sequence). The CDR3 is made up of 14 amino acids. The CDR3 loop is CASSLGRATYEQYF. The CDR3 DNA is TGTGCCAGCAGCTTGGGCAGGGCTACCTACGAGCAGTACTTC.

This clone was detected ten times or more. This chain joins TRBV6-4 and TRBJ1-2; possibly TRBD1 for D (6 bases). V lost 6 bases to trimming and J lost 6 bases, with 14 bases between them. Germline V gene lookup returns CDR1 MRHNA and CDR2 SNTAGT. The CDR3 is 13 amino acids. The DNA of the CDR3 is TGTGCCAGCAGACAGGGCCCGGTGGATGGCTACACCTTC. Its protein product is CASRQGPVDGYTF.

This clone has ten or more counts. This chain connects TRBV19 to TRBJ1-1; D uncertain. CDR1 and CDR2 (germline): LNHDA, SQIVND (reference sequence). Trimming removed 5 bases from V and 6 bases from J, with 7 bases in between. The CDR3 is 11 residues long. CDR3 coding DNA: TGTGCCAGTAGTGAGGGTGCTGAAGCTTTCTTT. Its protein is CASSEGAEAFF.